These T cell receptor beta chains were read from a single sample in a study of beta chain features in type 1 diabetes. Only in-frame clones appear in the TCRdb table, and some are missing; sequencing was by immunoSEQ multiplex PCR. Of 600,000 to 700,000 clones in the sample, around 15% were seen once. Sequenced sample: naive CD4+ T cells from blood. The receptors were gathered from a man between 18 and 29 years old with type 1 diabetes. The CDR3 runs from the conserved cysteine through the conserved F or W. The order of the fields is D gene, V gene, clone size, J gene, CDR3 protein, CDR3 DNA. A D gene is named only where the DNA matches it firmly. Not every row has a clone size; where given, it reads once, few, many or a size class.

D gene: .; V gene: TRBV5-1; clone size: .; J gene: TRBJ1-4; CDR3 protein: CASSLFMSRANEKLFF; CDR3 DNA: TGCGCCAGCAGCCTCTTTATGTCTCGCGCTAATGAAAAACTGTTTTTT
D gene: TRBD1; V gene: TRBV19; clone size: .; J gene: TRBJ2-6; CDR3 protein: CASSRMGQGESSGANVLTF; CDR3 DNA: TGTGCCAGTAGTCGGATGGGACAGGGGGAGTCCTCTGGGGCCAACGTCCTGACTTTC
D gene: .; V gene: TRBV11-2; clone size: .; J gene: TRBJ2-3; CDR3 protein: CASSLRADTQYF; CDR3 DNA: TGTGCCAGCAGCTTACGCGCAGATACGCAGTATTTT
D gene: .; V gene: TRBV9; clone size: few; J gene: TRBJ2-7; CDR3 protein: CASSPRGAPSGAEQYF; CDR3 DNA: TGTGCCAGCAGCCCCCGCGGCGCGCCCAGCGGAGCCGAGCAGTACTTC
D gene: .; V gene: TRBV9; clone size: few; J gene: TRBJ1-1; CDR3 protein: CASSVGRGRSGGTEAFF; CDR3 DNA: TGTGCCAGCAGCGTGGGGCGGGGAAGATCAGGTGGCACTGAAGCTTTCTTT
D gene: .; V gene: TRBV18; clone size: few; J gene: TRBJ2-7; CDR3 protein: CASSPVNYEQYF; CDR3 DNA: TGTGCCAGCTCACCCGTCAACTACGAGCAGTACTTC
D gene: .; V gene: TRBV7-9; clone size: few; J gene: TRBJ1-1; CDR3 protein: CASSLRGTEAFF; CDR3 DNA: TGTGCCAGCAGCTTACGGGGCACTGAAGCTTTCTTT
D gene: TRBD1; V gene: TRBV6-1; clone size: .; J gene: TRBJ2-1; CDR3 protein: CASTPDRYEQFF; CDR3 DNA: TGTGCCAGCACCCCGGACAGGTATGAGCAGTTCTTC
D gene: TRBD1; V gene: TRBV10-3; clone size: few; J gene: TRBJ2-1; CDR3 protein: CAISGQGARNEQFF; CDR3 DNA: TGTGCCATCAGTGGGCAGGGGGCGAGGAATGAGCAGTTCTTC
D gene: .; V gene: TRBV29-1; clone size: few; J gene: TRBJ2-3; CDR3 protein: CSVEDVPYPPTDTQYF; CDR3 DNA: TGCAGCGTTGAAGATGTCCCCTACCCCCCCACAGATACGCAGTATTTT
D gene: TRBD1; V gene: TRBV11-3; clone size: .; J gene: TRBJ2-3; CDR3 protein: CASSSGQGADTQYF; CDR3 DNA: TGTGCCAGCAGCTCGGGACAGGGGGCAGATACGCAGTATTTT
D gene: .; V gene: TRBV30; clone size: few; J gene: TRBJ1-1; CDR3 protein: CAWVAGPNTEAFF; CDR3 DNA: TGTGCCTGGGTGGCGGGCCCTAACACTGAAGCTTTCTTT
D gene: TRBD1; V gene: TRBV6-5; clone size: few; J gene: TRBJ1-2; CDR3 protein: CASSYQDRGNGYTF; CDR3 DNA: TGTGCCAGCAGTTACCAAGACAGGGGGAATGGCTACACCTTC
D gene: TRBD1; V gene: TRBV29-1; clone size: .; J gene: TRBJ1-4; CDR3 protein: CSVATGVNEKLFF; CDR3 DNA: TGCAGCGTTGCGACAGGGGTTAATGAAAAACTGTTTTTT
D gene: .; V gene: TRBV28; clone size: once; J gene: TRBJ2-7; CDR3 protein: CASSSLGGPNEQYF; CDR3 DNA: TGTGCCAGCAGTTCACTCGGGGGCCCCAACGAGCAGTACTTC
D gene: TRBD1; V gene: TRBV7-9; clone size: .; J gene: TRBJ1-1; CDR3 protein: CASSFLRTGIFEAFF; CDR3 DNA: TGTGCCAGCAGCTTTCTAAGGACAGGGATTTTCGAAGCTTTCTTT
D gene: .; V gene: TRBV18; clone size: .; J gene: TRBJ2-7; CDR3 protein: CASSPPAASYEQYF; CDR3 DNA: TGTGCCAGCTCACCACCGGCGGCCTCCTACGAGCAGTACTTC
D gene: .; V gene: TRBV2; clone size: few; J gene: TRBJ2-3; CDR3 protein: CASLTGQGDTQYF; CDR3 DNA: TGTGCCAGCCTGACAGGCCAAGGCGATACGCAGTATTTT
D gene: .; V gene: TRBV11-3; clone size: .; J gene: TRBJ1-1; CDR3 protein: CASSLVSGNTEAFF; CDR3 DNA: TGTGCCAGCAGCTTAGTTTCAGGGAACACTGAAGCTTTCTTT
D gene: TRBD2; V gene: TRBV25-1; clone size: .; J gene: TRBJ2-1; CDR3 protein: CASSEGGGAYNEQFF; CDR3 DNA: TGTGCCAGCAGTGAGGGCGGGGGGGCCTACAATGAGCAGTTCTTC
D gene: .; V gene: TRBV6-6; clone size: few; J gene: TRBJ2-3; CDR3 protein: CASSYGDTQYF; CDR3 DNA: TGTGCCAGCAGTTACGGGGATACGCAGTATTTT
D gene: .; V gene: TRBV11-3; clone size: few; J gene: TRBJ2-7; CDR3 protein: CASRTGAAVQYF; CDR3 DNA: TGTGCCAGCAGGACCGGGGCCGCGGTGCAGTACTTC
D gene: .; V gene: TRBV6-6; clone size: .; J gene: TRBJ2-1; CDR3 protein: CATSGDNNEQFF; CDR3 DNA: TGTGCCACCTCAGGGGATAACAATGAGCAGTTCTTC
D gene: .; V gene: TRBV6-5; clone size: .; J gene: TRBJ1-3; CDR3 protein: CASSLDGRSGNTIYF; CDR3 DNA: TGTGCCAGCAGTTTAGACGGGCGCTCTGGAAACACCATATATTTT
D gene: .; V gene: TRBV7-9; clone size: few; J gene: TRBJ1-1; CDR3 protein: CASSLETEAFF; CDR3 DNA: TGTGCCAGCAGCTTAGAGACTGAAGCTTTCTTT
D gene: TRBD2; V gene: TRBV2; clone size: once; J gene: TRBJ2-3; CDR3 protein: CASGRGSTDTQYF; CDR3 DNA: TGTGCCAGCGGGCGGGGGTCCACAGATACGCAGTATTTT
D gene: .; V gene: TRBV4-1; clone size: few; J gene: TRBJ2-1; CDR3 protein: CASSQGSGPNREFNEQFF; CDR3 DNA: TGCGCCAGCAGCCAAGGGTCGGGTCCCAATAGGGAATTCAATGAGCAGTTCTTC
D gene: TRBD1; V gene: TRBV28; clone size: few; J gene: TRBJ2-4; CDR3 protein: CASRTQGANIQYF; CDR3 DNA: TGTGCCAGCAGGACTCAGGGGGCAAACATTCAGTACTTC
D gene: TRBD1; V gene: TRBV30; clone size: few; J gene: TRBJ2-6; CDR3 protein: CAWIPGQGFSGANVLTF; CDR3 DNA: TGTGCCTGGATCCCGGGACAGGGATTTTCTGGGGCCAACGTCCTGACTTTC
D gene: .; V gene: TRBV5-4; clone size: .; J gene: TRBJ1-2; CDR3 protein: CASSSFGRTASYGYTF; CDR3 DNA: TGTGCCAGCAGCTCTTTTGGACGGACGGCATCCTATGGCTACACCTTC
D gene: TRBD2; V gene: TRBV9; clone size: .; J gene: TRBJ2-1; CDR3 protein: CASSVWAPGLAGSYNEQFF; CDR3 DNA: TGTGCCAGCAGCGTATGGGCCCCCGGACTAGCGGGGTCCTACAATGAGCAGTTCTTC
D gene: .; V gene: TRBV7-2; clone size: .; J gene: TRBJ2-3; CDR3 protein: CASSLGRGEPDTQYF; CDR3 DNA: TGTGCCAGCAGCTTAGGGCGCGGGGAGCCAGATACGCAGTATTTT
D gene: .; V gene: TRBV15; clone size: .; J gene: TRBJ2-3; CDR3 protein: CATSRDKGPSSTDTQYF; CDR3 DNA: TGTGCCACCAGCAGAGATAAGGGGCCCTCGAGCACAGATACGCAGTATTTT
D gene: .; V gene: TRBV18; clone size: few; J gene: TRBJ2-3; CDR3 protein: CASSLGRADTQYF; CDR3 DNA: TGTGCCAGCTCACTCGGTCGGGCAGATACGCAGTATTTT
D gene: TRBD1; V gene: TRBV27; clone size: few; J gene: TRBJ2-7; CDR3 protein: CASSQHRDRGSGEQYF; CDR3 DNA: TGTGCCAGCAGTCAGCACCGGGACAGGGGATCGGGGGAGCAGTACTTC